These T cell receptor beta chains were read from a single sample in a study of OX40 agonist ivuxolimab in advanced cancers. Sequencing was performed with immunoSEQ multiplex PCR; in TCRdb, only in-frame clones are kept and a portion is missing. In the table there are some 58,000 clones, about 89% of which are singletons. The source was CD4+ or CD8+ T cells sorted from blood, collected in a trial of the OX40 agonist ivuxolimab. The receptors originated from an adult with an advanced solid tumor such as melanoma, head and neck, liver or kidney cancer. Each CDR3 is given with its conserved first and last residue. The order of the fields is clone size, D gene, V gene, J gene, CDR3 DNA, CDR3 protein. The D gene is left open where the match is weak. Size is stated for part of the rows, as once, few or many counts, or as a class when the clone is expanded.

>few|TRBD1|TRBV29-1|TRBJ1-1
TGCAGCGCTGACAGGGCCACTGAAGCTTTCTTT
CSADRATEAFF
>.|TRBD1|TRBV27|TRBJ1-6
TGTGCCAGCAACCTGACAGGGAGTGGTTCACCCCTCCACTTT
CASNLTGSGSPLHF
>.|.|TRBV14|TRBJ1-1
TGTGCCAGCAGCGACTGGGACACCCGGAACACTGAAGCTTTCTTT
CASSDWDTRNTEAFF
>.|.|TRBV7-9|TRBJ2-1
TGTGCCAGCAGCCCCCCCAAGCACAATGAGCAGTTCTTC
CASSPPKHNEQFF
>once|.|TRBV19|TRBJ2-7
TGTGCCAGTAGTATAGTTCTTCTTCAGGGTTACGAGCAGTACTTC
CASSIVLLQGYEQYF
>.|.|TRBV30|TRBJ1-6
TGTGCCTGGAGTGTCCCCCTAGGGGCAGGGCGTATAGGACCCCTCCACTTT
CAWSVPLGAGRIGPLHF
>.|TRBD1|TRBV10-3|TRBJ1-3
TGTGCCATCAGTTCGGACAGGGATGGAAACACCATATATTTT
CAISSDRDGNTIYF
>.|TRBD1|TRBV6-5|TRBJ1-1
TGTGCCAGCAGTTACTCTGACAGGGCGACTGAAGCTTTCTTT
CASSYSDRATEAFF
>.|.|TRBV5-1|TRBJ2-2
TGCGCCAGCAGCTTGCAAGCTTCTCGAAACACCGGGGAGCTGTTTTTT
CASSLQASRNTGELFF
>few|.|TRBV29-1|TRBJ2-3
TGCAGCGTTGAAGAACAAGCGGGCACAGATACGCAGTATTTT
CSVEEQAGTDTQYF
>.|TRBD1|TRBV5-5|TRBJ1-2
TGTGCCAGCAGCTCTGGACAGGAGCTCTATGGCTACACCTTC
CASSSGQELYGYTF
>.|.|TRBV30|TRBJ2-6
TGTGCCTGGAGTGTACGGAGGGTGGCTGGGGCCAACGTCCTGACTTTC
CAWSVRRVAGANVLTF
>.|.|TRBV5-1|TRBJ2-5
TGCGCCAGCAGCTTGGGTGGCAGGGAATGGGAAGAGACCCAGTACTTC
CASSLGGREWEETQYF
>.|.|TRBV30|TRBJ2-5
TGTGCCTGGAGTGTAGGACTGAAAGAGACCCAGTACTTC
CAWSVGLKETQYF
>.|TRBD2|TRBV29-1|TRBJ2-3
TGCAGCGTTGAAGAGCCGGGACTAGCGGTATTTTTGGATACGCAGTATTTT
CSVEEPGLAVFLDTQYF
>.|.|TRBV6-1|TRBJ1-6
TGTGCCAGCAGTTCGTATTCACCCCTCCACTTT
CASSSYSPLHF
>.|.|TRBV5-4|TRBJ2-2
TGTGCCAGCAGCTCCGGGGCGGACGGTACCGGGGAGCTGTTTTTT
CASSSGADGTGELFF
>.|.|TRBV29-1|TRBJ1-2
TGCAGCGTTGAAGGTAGCAGCCGGGGCTACACCTTC
CSVEGSSRGYTF
>.|.|TRBV27|TRBJ1-3
TGTGCCAGCAGTTTAAGTCAGGTGAACACCATATATTTT
CASSLSQVNTIYF
>.|.|TRBV2|TRBJ1-5
TGTGCCAGCAGTCAACAGGGAAGGGGCAATCAGCCCCAGCATTTT
CASSQQGRGNQPQHF
>.|.|TRBV5-5|TRBJ2-1
TGTGCCAGCAGCCCAGGACAGCCCGCCAATGAGCAGTTCTTC
CASSPGQPANEQFF
>.|TRBD2|TRBV7-3|TRBJ2-1
TGTGCCAGCAGCTTGACTAGCGGGAGGCCCTCCTACAATGAGCAGTTCTTC
CASSLTSGRPSYNEQFF
>.|.|TRBV5-6|TRBJ2-3
TGTGCCAGCAGCTTCAGCGGCCCCGAGACGCAGTATTTT
CASSFSGPETQYF
>.|.|TRBV4-1|TRBJ1-6
TGCGCCAGCAGCCAAGATCCGGGATGGACTTCACCCCTCCACTTT
CASSQDPGWTSPLHF
>.|TRBD1|TRBV27|TRBJ1-5
TGTGCCAGCAGTCTCACAGGGGACGGTCAGCCCCAGCATTTT
CASSLTGDGQPQHF
>.|.|TRBV30|TRBJ1-3
TGTGCCTGGAGGGGGACATCCAGAATCCTCTCTGGAAACACCATATATTTT
CAWRGTSRILSGNTIYF
>.|TRBD1|TRBV19|TRBJ1-2
TGTGCCAGTATGCGGCGGGACAGGGGTAATCAAGATGGCTACACCTTC
CASMRRDRGNQDGYTF